Listed here are 19 T cell receptor beta chains from one sample, sequenced in a study of blood T cell repertoires in COVID-19. Sequencing used immunoSEQ multiplex PCR; TCRdb keeps in-frame clones, though not all of them. This table holds around 150,000 clones, roughly 80% found once. The material sequenced was PBMCs or T cells enriched from blood (not recorded which). The receptors shown here come from a woman aged 40 to 49 who had recovered from COVID-19.

This clone was counted ten times or more. The chain has TRBV5-1 and TRBJ1-1, with D perhaps TRBD1 (6 bases). CDR1 SGHRS and CDR2 YFSETQ come from the germline V gene. Deletions cut 0 bases from V and 4 bases from J, with 13 bases between. The CDR3 covers 15 residues. CDR3 sequence (DNA): TGCGCCAGCAGCTTGGCACAGGGTGGAAGCACTGAAGCTTTCTTT. Protein sequence: CASSLAQGGSTEAFF.

This chain uses TRBV5-4 with TRBJ1-6, with TRBD1 as a possible D gene (6 bases). Germline CDR1 reads SGHNT; CDR2 reads YYREEE (reference sequence). The V end was cut by 2 bases, the J end by 13 bases, with 16 bases between. This CDR3 is 14 amino acids long. CDR3 sequence (DNA): TGTGCCAGCAGCTTAGTAGGACAGAACTCCCCCCTCCACTTT. Its protein product is CASSLVGQNSPLHF.

The chain carries TRBV5-1 and TRBJ2-3; 12 bases match TRBD2. The CDR3 sequence is 16 residues long. V trimming: 5 bases; J trimming: 3 bases; junction bases outside the gene matches: 7. Looked up from germline, CDR1 is SGHRS and CDR2 is YFSETQ. The CDR3 DNA follows: TGCGCCAGCAGGCCTTCTAGCGGGAGGGTAACAGATACGCAGTATTTT. Protein sequence: CASRPSSGRVTDTQYF.

The CDR3 bases are TGTGCCAGCAGCTTGGTTCAGGGGGCCTATGGCTACACCTTC. Its protein product is CASSLVQGAYGYTF. V is TRBV5-6 and J is TRBJ1-2; 8 bases are a match to TRBD1. Germline CDR1 SGHDT, CDR2 YYEEEE. With 0 bases clipped from V and 4 bases from J, the junction kept 2 bases outside the gene matches. The CDR3 contains 14 residues.

The chain employs TRBV7-6 and TRBJ1-2; 8 nucleotides align to TRBD1. CDR1 SGHVS and CDR2 FNYEAQ come from the germline V gene. There are 16 residues in the CDR3. J gave up 8 bases and V 5 bases, and 16 bases lay outside the gene matches. The CDR3 nucleotides are TGTGCCAGCAGCCCGCACCCTCCTGGACAGGGTGAGGGCTACACCTTC. It is translated as CASSPHPPGQGEGYTF.

This clone has a handful of counts. V usage is TRBV2 and J usage is TRBJ1-4, with D unresolved. The V gene's germline CDR1 is SNHLY and CDR2 FYNNEI. The CDR3 has 12 amino acids. V lost 2 bases, J lost 8 bases, and 6 bases lay in between. CDR3 nucleotides: TGTGCCAGCAGTGAATCCGGGGAAAAACTGTTTTTT. Its protein is CASSESGEKLFF.

The V and J genes are TRBV3-1 (or the pseudogene TRBV3-2) and TRBJ1-5; D perhaps matches TRBD1 (5 bases). The V end lost 0 bases, the J end lost 9 bases, and 15 bases lay between the germline ends. Germline-derived CDR1 and CDR2 are LGHDT and YNNKEL (reference sequence). The CDR3 sequence is 15 residues long. CDR3 in amino acids: CASSQDSQALWPQHF. Here the CDR3 DNA reads TGTGCCAGCAGCCAAGATTCACAGGCCCTGTGGCCCCAGCATTTT.

The V gene is TRBV12-3 or TRBV12-4, the J gene TRBJ2-7; maybe TRBD1 (6 bases). The CDR3 contains 13 residues. Trimming took 5 bases from V and 7 from J, leaving 15 bases between them. DNA for the CDR3: TGTGCCAGCAGTCGCGGTGGGGGCTGGGAGCAGTACTTC. This sequence encodes CASSRGGGWEQYF.

The CDR3 sequence: CASRPRQGMNTEAFF. The CDR3 DNA follows: TGTGCCAGCAGACCCAGACAGGGAATGAACACTGAAGCTTTCTTT. V usage is TRBV2 and J usage is TRBJ1-1; 7 bases are shared with TRBD1. The germline V gene has CDR1 SNHLY and CDR2 FYNNEI. This CDR3 contains 15 residues. The junction had 7 bases not matched to a gene; V was cut back by 6 bases and J by 0 bases.

The chain uses TRBV5-5 and TRBJ1-6; no clear D. This CDR3 is 16 amino acids long. V dropped 3 bases and J dropped 8 bases, with 18 bases sitting between them. Germline V CDR1 and CDR2: SGHKS, YYEKEE (reference sequence). CDR3 in amino acids: CASSSGNTNRHSPLHF. Here the CDR3 DNA reads TGTGCCAGCAGCTCGGGAAATACCAATAGGCATTCACCCCTCCACTTT.

This clone has just one count. The chain has TRBV6-5 and TRBJ1-5, with 7 bases identical to TRBD1. J lost 4 bases, V lost 5 bases, and 2 bases had no gene match. Germline assignment: CDR1 MNHEY and CDR2 SVGAGI. This CDR3 contains 13 residues. The CDR3 here is CASSIQGNQPQHF. CDR3 in DNA: TGTGCCAGCAGTATACAGGGGAATCAGCCCCAGCATTTT.

This sequence joins TRBV3-1 (or the pseudogene TRBV3-2) and TRBJ2-2, with D hard to call. This CDR3 is built from 13 residues. Trimming took off 4 bases at V and 2 bases at J, with 5 bases between the two ends. Germline CDR1 and CDR2: LGHDT and YNNKEL (reference sequence). The CDR3: CASSLFNTGELFF. The CDR3 DNA is TGTGCCAGCAGCCTCTTTAACACCGGGGAGCTGTTTTTT.

This clone was seen once. This chain joins TRBV27 and TRBJ2-1; the match to TRBD1 covers 8 bases. Germline V CDR1 and CDR2: MNHEY, SMNVEV (reference sequence). The length of the CDR3 is 14 residues. V trimming: 8 bases; J trimming: 6 bases; junction bases outside the gene matches: 9. The CDR3: CASRPGRGPNEQFF. CDR3 sequence (DNA): TGTGCCAGCCGCCCGGGCAGGGGGCCCAATGAGCAGTTCTTC.

A few counts support this clone. The chain joins TRBV25-1 to TRBJ1-1, with no clear D. The CDR3 consists of 14 residues. In germline, CDR1 is MGHDK, CDR2 SYGVNS. Trimming removed 5 bases from V and 2 bases from J, with 12 bases in between. DNA for the CDR3: TGTGCCAGCAGTCCAATACAACGAAACACTGAAGCTTTCTTT. Translating it yields CASSPIQRNTEAFF. The full variable domain, completed using reference TRBV25-1 and TRBJ1-1, is EADIYQTPRYLVIGTGKKITLECSQTMGHDKMYWYQQDPGMELHLIHYSYGVNSTEKGDLSSESTVSRIRTEHFPLTLESARPSHTSQYLCASSPIQRNTEAFFGQGTRLTVV.

The chain joins TRBV4-1 to TRBJ1-6; D might be TRBD1 (5 bases). Trimming pared 1 base from V and 8 bases from J, leaving 6 bases between. The CDR3 extends over 13 amino acids. Germline CDR1 MGHRA, CDR2 YSYEKL. This CDR3 is CASSQVRDSPLHF. As DNA, the CDR3 is TGCGCCAGCAGCCAAGTCAGGGATTCACCCCTCCACTTT.

The chain carries TRBV7-3 and TRBJ2-1; 12 positions agree with TRBD2. The CDR3 is 17 amino acids. Germline loops: CDR1 SGHTA, CDR2 FQGTGA. V lost 2 bases, J lost 7 bases, and 9 bases stayed unmatched. CDR3 sequence: CASSLALLAGGRNEQFF. The CDR3 DNA sequence: TGTGCCAGCAGCTTAGCTTTACTAGCGGGAGGCAGGAATGAGCAGTTCTTC.

The rearrangement uses TRBV12-5 and TRBJ1-2; D is unclear. The V end lost 2 bases, the J end lost 3 bases, and 10 bases lay between the germline ends. The V gene's germline CDR1 is LGHNT and CDR2 FRNRAP. There are 14 residues in the CDR3. The CDR3 region has the DNA TGTGCTAGTGGTTTGATTGGCCTAGACTATGGCTACACCTTC. Its protein product is CASGLIGLDYGYTF.

This clone was seen just once. The chain joins TRBV5-4 to TRBJ2-2; no clear D gene. Between the trimmed V and J ends, which lost 0 bases and 3 bases, there was a span of 9 bases. The CDR3 contains 15 residues. Germline V lookup: CDR1 SGHNT, CDR2 YYREEE (reference sequence). Here the CDR3 DNA reads TGTGCCAGCAGCTTGGCCGATGTAGACACCGGGGAGCTGTTTTTT. Encoded protein: CASSLADVDTGELFF.

The chain combines TRBV21-1 with TRBJ2-7; the table assigns TRBD2, which was not confirmed against the DNA. TRBV21-1 is a documented pseudogene. The CDR3 has 15 residues. Written as DNA, the CDR3 is TGTGCCAGCAGCAAAGGGAGTGCCGGTTCCTACGAGCAGTACTTC. Amino acids: CASSKGSAGSYEQYF.